The clone carrying this T cell receptor (beta chain) has only one observation. Sequencing was performed with immunoSEQ multiplex PCR; in TCRdb, only in-frame clones are kept and a portion is missing. The table includes approximately 2,000,000 clones, about 90% detected once. The data stem from a study of shared clonotypes between healthy human individuals. The authors divided CD4+ cells into CD45RA+ naive and CD45RA-negative memory subsets. J was trimmed by 7 bases and V by 10 bases; bases with no gene match: 11. The CDR3 is 14 amino acids. CDR1 is SEHNR and CDR2 is FQNEAQ in the germline V gene (reference sequence).

V usage is TRBV7-9 and J usage is TRBJ2-1; 9 bases are a match to TRBD2. The sample taken for sequencing was naive CD4+ T cells from PBMCs. Documented subset: CD45RA+ positively selected. This clonotype originated in a man younger than 35 in good health. Some clones in this sample may be carry-over from other donors' samples. CDR3: CATRGSGSSNEQFF. The DNA for the CDR3 is TGTGCCACCCGGGGTAGCGGGAGTTCAAATGAGCAGTTCTTC.